This T cell receptor beta chain was sequenced for a study of CD8+ T cells in alopecia areata. The wider study: Treatment of the treated patients consisted of oral tofacitinib, 5 to 10 mg twice daily.

The treatment: oral pan-JAK inhibitor, 5-10 mg twice daily. Extracted RNA was reverse transcribed into cDNA, the sequencing template. Profiling relied on immunoSEQ multiplex PCR, and the TCRdb table lists in-frame clones only, not all of them. Of around 190,000 clones in the sample, around 60% were seen once. Sequenced material: CD4+ T cells sorted from blood, taken at week 4, from a patient treated with tofacitinib. This clonotype was sampled from a human donor with alopecia areata.

The CDR3 spells CASSVASATQETQYF. The CDR3 DNA is TGTGCCAGCAGCGTAGCGTCGGCAACCCAAGAGACCCAGTACTTC. V usage is TRBV9 and J usage is TRBJ2-5; no clear D gene. V was trimmed by 0 bases and J by 1 base, leaving 10 bases between them. The CDR3 covers 15 residues. Germline lookup yields CDR1 SGDLS and CDR2 YYNGEE.